The T cell receptor beta chain described here comes from a study of metastatic and nonmetastatic thyroid tumors. Study-level background: For malignant and benign thyroid patients, tumor or nodule tissue and blood were the sources whose repertoires were compared.

General study findings and limits: Compared with benign nodules, malignant thyroid tumors were reported to have significantly higher TCR beta diversity in both blood and tumor.

The CDR3 loop spans 18 amino acids. V lost 0 bases, J lost 5 bases, and 22 bases lay in between. Germline V lookup: CDR1 LNHNV, CDR2 YYDKDF (reference sequence). Authors' methods: The study built a papillary thyroid cancer distant-metastasis classifier from CDR3 differences across clinicopathological groups. TCRdb re-called the PCR reads with MiXCR. These V and J calls are TCRdb output, not the study's own analysis. The sample lists some 19,000 clones, roughly 25% occurring once. None of the patients had undergone any treatment ahead of thyroid surgery. Worth noting for this clone: Its antigen is not known.

This TCR derives from a male donor with papillary thyroid cancer or a benign thyroid nodule (not recorded which). Some clones in this sample may be carry-over from other donors' samples. The chain uses TRBV15 and TRBJ1-1; D not resolved. Sequencing used blood. The CDR3 DNA sequence: TGTGCCACCAGCAGAGATCTTTTTAGGGCGGTTGCGGAGACTGAAGCTTTCTTT. This sequence encodes CATSRDLFRAVAETEAFF.